This T cell receptor (beta chain) was sequenced during a study of T cells in tumors after PD-1 blockade. Study overall: No patient had prior checkpoint blockade, systemic immunosuppression, or radiotherapy within 4 weeks. Some patients also took daily vismodegib 150 mg during anti-PD-1 treatment. On average, peripheral blood gave more than 100,000 TCR templates and over 30,000 unique clonotypes.

Trimming cost V 2 bases and J 0 bases, with 14 bases left between them. CDR1 and CDR2 (germline): PRHDT, FYEKMQ (reference sequence). There are 16 residues in the CDR3. Clones were sequenced by immunoSEQ multiplex PCR, and TCRdb holds only the in-frame ones, with some missing. This table holds tens of thousands of clones, roughly 84% found once. The specimen was PBMCs, collected before anti-PD-1 therapy. The V and J genes are TRBV13 and TRBJ2-7, with D possibly matching TRBD2 (6 bases). The source is a human donor with advanced basal cell or squamous cell carcinoma (not recorded which). This CDR3 is CASSLRGTASSYEQYF. Here the CDR3 DNA reads TGTGCCAGCAGCTTAAGAGGGACTGCTAGCTCCTACGAGCAGTACTTC.